This TCR beta chain was documented in a study of T cells in Graves' hyperthyroidism and ophthalmopathy. Germline trimming cut 5 bases from V and 5 bases from J; bases unmatched to any gene: 9. Germline CDR1 SGHAT, CDR2 FQNNGV. The CDR3 has 16 amino acids. RNA transcripts yielded amplified TCR beta CDR3 regions. When the TCR CDR3 underwent first-round RT-PCR, the HTBI primer set was used. From the multiplex PCR reads, TCRdb called clonotypes with MiXCR, one entry per CDR3 protein. The sample holds hundreds of thousands of distinct CDR3 sequences, roughly 17% seen once. The TCR originated in a woman younger than 45 with Graves' hyperthyroidism. Specimen: blood. The V call is TRBV11-2, the J call TRBJ2-2, with 9 bases identical to TRBD2. Written as DNA, the CDR3 is TGTGCCAGCAGCCACCTGCTAGCGGGATTAACCGGGGAGCTGTTTTTT. It encodes CASSHLLAGLTGELFF.